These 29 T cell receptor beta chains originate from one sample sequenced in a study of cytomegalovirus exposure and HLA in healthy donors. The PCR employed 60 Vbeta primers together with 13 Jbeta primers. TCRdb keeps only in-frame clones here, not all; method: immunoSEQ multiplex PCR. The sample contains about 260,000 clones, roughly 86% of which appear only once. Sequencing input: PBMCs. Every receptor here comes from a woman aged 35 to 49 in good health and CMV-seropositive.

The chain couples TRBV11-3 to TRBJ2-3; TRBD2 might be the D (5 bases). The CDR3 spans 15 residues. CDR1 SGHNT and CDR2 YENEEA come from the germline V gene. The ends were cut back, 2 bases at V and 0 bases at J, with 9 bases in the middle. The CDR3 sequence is CASSLFSGSTDTQYF. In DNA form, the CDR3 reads TGTGCCAGCAGCTTATTCTCGGGAAGCACAGATACGCAGTATTTT.

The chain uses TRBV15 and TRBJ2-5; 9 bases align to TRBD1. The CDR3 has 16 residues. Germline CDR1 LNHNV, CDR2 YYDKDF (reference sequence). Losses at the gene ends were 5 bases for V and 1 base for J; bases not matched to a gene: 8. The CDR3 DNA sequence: TGTGCCACCAGCGGGCGGGACAGGGCCATCCAAGAGACCCAGTACTTC. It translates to CATSGRDRAIQETQYF.

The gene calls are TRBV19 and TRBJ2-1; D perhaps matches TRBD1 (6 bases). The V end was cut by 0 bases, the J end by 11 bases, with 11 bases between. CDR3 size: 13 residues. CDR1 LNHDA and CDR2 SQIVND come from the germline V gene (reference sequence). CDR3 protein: CASSIDRDTQQFF. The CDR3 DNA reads TGTGCCAGTAGTATAGACCGGGACACCCAGCAGTTCTTC.

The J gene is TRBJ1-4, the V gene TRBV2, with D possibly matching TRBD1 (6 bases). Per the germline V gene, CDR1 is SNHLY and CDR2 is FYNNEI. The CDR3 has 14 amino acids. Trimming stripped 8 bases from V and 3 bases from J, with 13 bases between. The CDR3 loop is CASVRGGANEKLFF. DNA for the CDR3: TGTGCCAGCGTCAGGGGTGGGGCTAATGAAAAACTGTTTTTT. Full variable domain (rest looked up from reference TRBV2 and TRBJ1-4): EPEVTQTPSHQVTQMGQEVILRCVPISNHLYFYWYRQILGQKVEFLVSFYNNEISEKSEIFDDQFSVERPDGSNFTLKIRSTKLEDSAMYFCASVRGGANEKLFFGSGTQLSVL.

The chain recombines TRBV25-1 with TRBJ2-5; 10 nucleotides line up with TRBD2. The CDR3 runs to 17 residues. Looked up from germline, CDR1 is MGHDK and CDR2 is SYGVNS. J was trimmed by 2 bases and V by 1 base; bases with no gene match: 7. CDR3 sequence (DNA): TGTGCCAGCAGTGAATTTCCCCTGACTAGCGGGCAAGAGACCCAGTACTTC. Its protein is CASSEFPLTSGQETQYF.

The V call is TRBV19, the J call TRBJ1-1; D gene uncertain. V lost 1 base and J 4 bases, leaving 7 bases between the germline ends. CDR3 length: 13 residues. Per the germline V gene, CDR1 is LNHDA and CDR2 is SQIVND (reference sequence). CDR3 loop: CASSIVPGTEAFF. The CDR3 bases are TGTGCCAGTAGTATAGTCCCGGGCACTGAAGCTTTCTTT.

The CDR3 DNA sequence: TGTGCCAGCAGTGAGCTGGGAGGTGAAAAACTGTTTTTT. Its protein is CASSELGGEKLFF. The chain combines TRBV2 with TRBJ1-4; D unclear. Germline CDR1 and CDR2: SNHLY and FYNNEI. The CDR3 sequence is 13 residues long. V lost 3 bases and J 7 bases, leaving 9 bases between the germline ends.

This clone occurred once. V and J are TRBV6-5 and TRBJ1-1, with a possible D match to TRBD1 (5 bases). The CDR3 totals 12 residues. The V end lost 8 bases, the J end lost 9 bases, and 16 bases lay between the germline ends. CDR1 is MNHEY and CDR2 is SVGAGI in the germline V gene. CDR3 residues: CASFREGRQAFF. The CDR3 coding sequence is TGTGCCAGCTTCAGGGAGGGGAGGCAAGCTTTCTTT.

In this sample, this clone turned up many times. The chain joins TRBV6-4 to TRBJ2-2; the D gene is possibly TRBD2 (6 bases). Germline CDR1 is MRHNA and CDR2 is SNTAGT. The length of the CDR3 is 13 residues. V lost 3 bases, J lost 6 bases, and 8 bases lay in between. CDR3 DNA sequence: TGTGCCAGCAGTGAGGGGGAGGCCGGGGAGCTGTTTTTT. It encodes CASSEGEAGELFF.

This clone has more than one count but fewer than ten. The CDR3 spells CASSQDWDISYEQYF. Here the CDR3 DNA reads TGCGCCAGCAGCCAAGATTGGGACATCTCCTACGAGCAGTACTTC. This chain links TRBV4-1 with TRBJ2-7; the D gene is possibly TRBD1 (6 bases). Germline V gene lookup returns CDR1 MGHRA and CDR2 YSYEKL. Trimming left V 0 bases short and J 0 bases short, with 9 bases between. This CDR3 is built from 15 residues.

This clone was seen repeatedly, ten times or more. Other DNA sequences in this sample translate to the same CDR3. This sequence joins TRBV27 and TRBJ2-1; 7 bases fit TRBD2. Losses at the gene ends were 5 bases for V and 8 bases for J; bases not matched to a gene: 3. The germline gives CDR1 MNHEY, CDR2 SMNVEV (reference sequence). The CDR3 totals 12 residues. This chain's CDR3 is CASSPGLDEQFF. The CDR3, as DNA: TGTGCCAGCAGTCCCGGACTAGATGAGCAGTTCTTC.

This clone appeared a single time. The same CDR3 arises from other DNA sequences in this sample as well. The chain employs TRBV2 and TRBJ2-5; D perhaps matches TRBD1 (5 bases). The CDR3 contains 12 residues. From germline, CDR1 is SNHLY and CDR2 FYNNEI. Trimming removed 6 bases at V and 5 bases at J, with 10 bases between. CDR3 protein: CASSQGRETQYF. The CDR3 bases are TGTGCCAGCAGCCAGGGTAGGGAGACCCAGTACTTC.

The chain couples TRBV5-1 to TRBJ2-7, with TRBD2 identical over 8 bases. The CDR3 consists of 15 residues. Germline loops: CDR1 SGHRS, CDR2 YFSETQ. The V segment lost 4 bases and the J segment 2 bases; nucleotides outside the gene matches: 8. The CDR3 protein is CASSRGAGGPYEQYF. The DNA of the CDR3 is TGCGCCAGCAGCCGGGGGGCGGGAGGACCCTACGAGCAGTACTTC.

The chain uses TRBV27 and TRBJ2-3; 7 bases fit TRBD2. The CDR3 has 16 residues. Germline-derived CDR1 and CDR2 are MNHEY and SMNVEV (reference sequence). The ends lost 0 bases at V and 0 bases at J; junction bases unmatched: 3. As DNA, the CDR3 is TGTGCCAGCAGTTTATCGCCTAGCGGAAGCACAGATACGCAGTATTTT. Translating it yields CASSLSPSGSTDTQYF.

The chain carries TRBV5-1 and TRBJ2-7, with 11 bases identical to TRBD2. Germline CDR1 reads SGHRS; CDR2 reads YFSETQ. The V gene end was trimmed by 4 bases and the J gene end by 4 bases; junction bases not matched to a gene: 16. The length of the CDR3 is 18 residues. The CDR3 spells CASSNGVGTSGSVYEQYF. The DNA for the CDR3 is TGCGCCAGCAGCAATGGTGTAGGAACTAGCGGGAGTGTTTACGAGCAGTACTTC.

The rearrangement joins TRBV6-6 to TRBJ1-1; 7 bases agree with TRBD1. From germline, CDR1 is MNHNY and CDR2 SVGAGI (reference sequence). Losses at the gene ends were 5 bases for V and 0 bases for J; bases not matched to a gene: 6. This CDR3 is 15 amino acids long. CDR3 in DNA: TGTGCCAGCAGTCGAACGACAGGGATGAACACTGAAGCTTTCTTT. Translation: CASSRTTGMNTEAFF.

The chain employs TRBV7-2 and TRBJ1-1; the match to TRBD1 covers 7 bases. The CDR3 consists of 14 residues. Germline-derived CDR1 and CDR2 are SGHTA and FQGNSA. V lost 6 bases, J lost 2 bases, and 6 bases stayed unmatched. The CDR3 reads CASSRDSSNTEAFF. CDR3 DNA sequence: TGTGCCAGCAGTCGGGACAGCTCCAACACTGAAGCTTTCTTT.

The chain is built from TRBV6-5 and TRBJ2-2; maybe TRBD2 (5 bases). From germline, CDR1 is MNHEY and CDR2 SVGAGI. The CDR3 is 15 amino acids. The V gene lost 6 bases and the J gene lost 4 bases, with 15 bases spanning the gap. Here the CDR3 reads CASSSYTAGTGELFF. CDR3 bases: TGTGCCAGCAGCTCTTACACGGCGGGCACCGGGGAGCTGTTTTTT.

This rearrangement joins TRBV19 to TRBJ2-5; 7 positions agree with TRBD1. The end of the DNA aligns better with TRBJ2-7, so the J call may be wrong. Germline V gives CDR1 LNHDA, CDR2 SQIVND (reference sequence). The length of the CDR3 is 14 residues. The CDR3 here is CASSIQQGPYEQYF. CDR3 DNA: TGTGCCAGTAGTATACAACAGGGGCCCTACGAGCAGTACTTC.

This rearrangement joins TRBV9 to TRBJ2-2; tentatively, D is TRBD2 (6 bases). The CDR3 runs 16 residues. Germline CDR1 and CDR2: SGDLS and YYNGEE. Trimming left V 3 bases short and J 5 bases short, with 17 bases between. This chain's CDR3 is CASSALRDSLTGELFF. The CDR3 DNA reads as TGTGCCAGCAGCGCCCTCCGGGACTCCTTAACCGGGGAGCTGTTTTTT.

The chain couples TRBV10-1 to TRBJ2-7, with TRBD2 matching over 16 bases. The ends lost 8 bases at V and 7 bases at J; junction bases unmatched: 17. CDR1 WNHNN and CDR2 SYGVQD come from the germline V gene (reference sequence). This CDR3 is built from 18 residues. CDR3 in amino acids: CASPDLGTSGRANREQYF. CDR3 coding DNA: TGCGCCAGCCCTGACTTAGGGACTAGCGGGAGGGCCAATCGTGAGCAGTACTTC.

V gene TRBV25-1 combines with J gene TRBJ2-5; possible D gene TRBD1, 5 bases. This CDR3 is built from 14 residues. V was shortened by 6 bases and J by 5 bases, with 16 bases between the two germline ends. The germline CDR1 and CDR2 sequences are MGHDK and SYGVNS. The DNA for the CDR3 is TGTGCCAGCAGCCCCCAGTTGCAGGGTGAGACCCAGTACTTC. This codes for CASSPQLQGETQYF. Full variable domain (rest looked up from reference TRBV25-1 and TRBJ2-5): EADIYQTPRYLVIGTGKKITLECSQTMGHDKMYWYQQDPGMELHLIHYSYGVNSTEKGDLSSESTVSRIRTEHFPLTLESARPSHTSQYLCASSPQLQGETQYFGPGTRLLVL.

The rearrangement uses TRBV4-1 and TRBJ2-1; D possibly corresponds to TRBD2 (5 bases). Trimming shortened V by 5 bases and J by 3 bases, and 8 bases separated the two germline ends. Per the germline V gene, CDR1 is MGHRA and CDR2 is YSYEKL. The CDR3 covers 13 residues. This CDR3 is CASSYRDYNEQFF. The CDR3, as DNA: TGCGCCAGCAGCTACCGGGACTACAATGAGCAGTTCTTC.

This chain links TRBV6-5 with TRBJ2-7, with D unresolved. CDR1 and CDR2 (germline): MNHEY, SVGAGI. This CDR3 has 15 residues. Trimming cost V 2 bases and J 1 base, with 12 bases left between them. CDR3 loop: CASSYAASRSYEQYF. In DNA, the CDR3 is TGTGCCAGCAGTTACGCGGCCTCAAGGTCCTACGAGCAGTACTTC.

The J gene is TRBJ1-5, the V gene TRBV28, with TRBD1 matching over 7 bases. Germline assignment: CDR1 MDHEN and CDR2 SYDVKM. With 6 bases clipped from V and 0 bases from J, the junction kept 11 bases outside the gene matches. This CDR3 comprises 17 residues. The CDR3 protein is CASSNTKGQLSNQPQHF. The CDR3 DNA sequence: TGTGCCAGCAGCAATACAAAGGGACAGCTTAGCAATCAGCCCCAGCATTTT.

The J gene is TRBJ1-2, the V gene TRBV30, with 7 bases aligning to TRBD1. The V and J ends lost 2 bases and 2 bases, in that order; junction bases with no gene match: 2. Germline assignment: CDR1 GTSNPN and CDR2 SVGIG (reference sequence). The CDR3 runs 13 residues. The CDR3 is CAWSSQGNYGYTF. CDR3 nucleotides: TGTGCCTGGAGTTCACAGGGGAACTATGGCTACACCTTC.

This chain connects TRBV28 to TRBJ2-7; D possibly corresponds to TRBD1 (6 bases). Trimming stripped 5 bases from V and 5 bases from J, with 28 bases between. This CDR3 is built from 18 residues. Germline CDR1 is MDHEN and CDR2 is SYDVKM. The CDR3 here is CASSGTGDTLLSIDEQYF. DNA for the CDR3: TGTGCCAGCAGTGGAACCGGGGACACCCTATTGTCGATCGACGAGCAGTACTTC.

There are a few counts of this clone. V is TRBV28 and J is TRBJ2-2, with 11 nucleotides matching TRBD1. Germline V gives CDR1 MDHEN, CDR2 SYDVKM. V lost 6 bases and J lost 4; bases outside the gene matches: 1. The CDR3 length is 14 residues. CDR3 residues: CASRGTGGTGELFF. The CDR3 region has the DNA TGTGCCAGCAGAGGGACAGGGGGCACCGGGGAGCTGTTTTTT.

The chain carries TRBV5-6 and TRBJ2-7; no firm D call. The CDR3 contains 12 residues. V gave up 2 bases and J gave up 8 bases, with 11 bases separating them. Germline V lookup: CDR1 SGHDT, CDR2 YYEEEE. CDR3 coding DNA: TGTGCCAGCAGCTTACGAGGCTTGCAGCAGTACTTC. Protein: CASSLRGLQQYF.